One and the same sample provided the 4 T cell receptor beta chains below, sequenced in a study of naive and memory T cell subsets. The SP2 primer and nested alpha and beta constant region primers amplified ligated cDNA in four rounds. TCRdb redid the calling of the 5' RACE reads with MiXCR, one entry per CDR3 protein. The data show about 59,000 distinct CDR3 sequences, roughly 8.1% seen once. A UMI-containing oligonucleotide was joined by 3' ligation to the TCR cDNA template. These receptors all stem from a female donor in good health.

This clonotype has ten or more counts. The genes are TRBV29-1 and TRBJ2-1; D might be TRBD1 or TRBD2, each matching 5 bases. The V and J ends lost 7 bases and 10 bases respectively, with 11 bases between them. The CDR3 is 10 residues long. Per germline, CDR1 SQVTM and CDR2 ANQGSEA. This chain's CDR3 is CSGGWGEQFF. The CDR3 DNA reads TGCAGCGGAGGGTGGGGGGAGCAGTTCTTC.

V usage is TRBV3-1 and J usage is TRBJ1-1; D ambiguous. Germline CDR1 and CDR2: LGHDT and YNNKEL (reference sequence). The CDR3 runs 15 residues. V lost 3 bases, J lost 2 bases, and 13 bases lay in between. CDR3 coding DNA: TGTGCCAGCAGCCAGGGTGGTACAGTTAACACTGAAGCTTTCTTT. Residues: CASSQGGTVNTEAFF.

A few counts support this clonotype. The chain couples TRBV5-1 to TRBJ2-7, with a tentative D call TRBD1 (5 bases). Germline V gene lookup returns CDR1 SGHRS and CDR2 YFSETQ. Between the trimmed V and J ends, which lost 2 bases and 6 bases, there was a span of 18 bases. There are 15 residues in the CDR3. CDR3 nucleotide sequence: TGCGCCAGCAGCTTCCTGGCCAGGGCGGAGAGCGAGCAGTACTTC. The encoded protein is CASSFLARAESEQYF.

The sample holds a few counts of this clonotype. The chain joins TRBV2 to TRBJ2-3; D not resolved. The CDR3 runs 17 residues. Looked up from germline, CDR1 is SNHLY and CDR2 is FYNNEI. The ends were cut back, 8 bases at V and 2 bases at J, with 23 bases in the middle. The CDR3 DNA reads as TGTGCCAGCGGCCTAGTTGTTAACAGATTAGACACAGATACGCAGTATTTT. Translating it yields CASGLVVNRLDTDTQYF.